The next 17 T cell receptor beta chains were all read from a single sample in a study of CD8 T cells in Susac syndrome. Reverse transcription of 0.5 to 1 ug RNA was carried out with random hexamers. One entry per CDR3 protein results from TCRdb running MiXCR on the immunoSEQ multiplex PCR reads. This sample has around 160,000 distinct CDR3 sequences, with 94% found just once. Sequenced input: CD4+ T cells from PBMCs. The receptor set was obtained from a human donor with multiple sclerosis.

The count of this clonotype is one. V is TRBV30 and J is TRBJ1-5; D remains unclear. V was clipped by 2 bases and J by 3 bases, with 8 bases between them. Germline V lookup: CDR1 GTSNPN, CDR2 SVGIG (reference sequence). This CDR3 contains 13 residues. Here the CDR3 DNA reads TGTGCCTGGAGTAGAGCCCACAATCAGCCCCAGCATTTT. Translated, it gives CAWSRAHNQPQHF. Full variable domain (missing parts from reference TRBV30 and TRBJ1-5): SQTIHQWPATLVQPVGSPLSLECTVEGTSNPNLYWYRQAAGRGLQLLFYSVGIGQISSEVPQNLSASRPQDRQFILSSKKLLLSDSGFYLCAWSRAHNQPQHFGDGTRLSIL.

This chain joins TRBV29-1 and TRBJ1-1; 8 bases are shared with TRBD1. CDR3 length: 12 residues. After removal of 3 bases from V and 3 bases from J, the junction contained 0 bases not matched to a gene. Per the germline V gene, CDR1 is SQVTM and CDR2 is ANQGSEA. For the CDR3, the DNA is TGCAGCGTTGAGGACAGGGACACTGAAGCTTTCTTT. Encoded protein: CSVEDRDTEAFF.

The gene calls are TRBV4-2 and TRBJ2-5; D is undetermined. Germline V CDR1 and CDR2: LGHNA, YNFKEQ. The CDR3 runs to 13 residues. V lost 0 bases and J 3 bases, leaving 5 bases between the germline ends. The CDR3 reads CASSQDLKETQYF. In DNA form, the CDR3 reads TGTGCCAGCAGCCAAGATCTCAAAGAGACCCAGTACTTC.

This chain joins TRBV11-2 and TRBJ2-7; the match to TRBD1 covers 7 bases. In germline, CDR1 is SGHAT, CDR2 FQNNGV. CDR3 size: 16 residues. J lost 1 base, V lost 2 bases, and 8 bases had no gene match. The CDR3 region is CASSLFIAGGSYEQYF. The CDR3 DNA is TGTGCCAGCAGCTTATTTATTGCAGGGGGTTCCTACGAGCAGTACTTC.

The gene calls are TRBV7-9 and TRBJ2-5, with D maybe TRBD2 (5 bases). Trimming took 1 base from V and 6 from J, leaving 12 bases between them. The CDR3 consists of 14 residues. Germline V gives CDR1 SEHNR, CDR2 FQNEAQ (reference sequence). The CDR3 loop reads CASSLESRGQTQYF. DNA for the CDR3: TGTGCCAGCAGCTTAGAATCCCGGGGTCAGACCCAGTACTTC.

The chain employs TRBV5-1 and TRBJ1-4; 9 bases align to TRBD1. This CDR3 spans 15 amino acids. V was pared by 5 bases and J by 8 bases, with 10 bases of the junction left unmatched. Germline lookup yields CDR1 SGHRS and CDR2 YFSETQ. This CDR3 is CASRQGAVGEEKLFF. The CDR3 DNA follows: TGCGCCAGCAGACAGGGGGCCGTAGGAGAGGAAAAACTGTTTTTT.

This chain links TRBV2 with TRBJ2-1, with TRBD2 matching over 10 bases. This CDR3 comprises 15 residues. V shed 5 bases, J shed 6 bases, and the junction held 7 bases outside the gene matches. CDR1 SNHLY and CDR2 FYNNEI come from the germline V gene. The CDR3 sequence is CASSLTSGNVNEQFF. The DNA for the CDR3 is TGTGCCAGCAGTCTCACTAGCGGGAACGTCAATGAGCAGTTCTTC.

V usage is TRBV11-1 and J usage is TRBJ1-1, with 11 bases identical to TRBD1. The J segment lost 6 bases and the V segment lost 5 bases, leaving 5 bases of the junction unmatched. Per germline, CDR1 SGHAT and CDR2 FQDESV (reference sequence). This CDR3 comprises 14 residues. This CDR3 is CASSRGGQGAEAFF. CDR3 sequence (DNA): TGTGCCAGCAGCCGAGGGGGACAGGGGGCTGAAGCTTTCTTT.

The chain uses TRBV5-1 and TRBJ2-7, with 9 nucleotides matching TRBD2. V lost 2 bases to trimming and J lost 2 bases; unmatched junction nucleotides: 2. CDR1 SGHRS and CDR2 YFSETQ come from the germline V gene. The CDR3 runs 14 residues. CDR3 in DNA: TGCGCCAGCAGCTTTAGCGGGGGCCCCTACGAGCAGTACTTC. It is translated as CASSFSGGPYEQYF.

The rearrangement uses TRBV6-4 and TRBJ2-1; 8 bases are shared with TRBD2. J lost 16 bases, V lost 2 bases, and 10 bases had no gene match. CDR1 and CDR2 from the germline V gene are MRHNA and SNTAGT. The length of the CDR3 is 13 residues. Here the CDR3 reads CASSDREGLGKFF. CDR3 DNA sequence: TGTGCCAGCAGTGACCGGGAGGGACTAGGGAAATTCTTC.

The chain uses TRBV12-3 or TRBV12-4 and TRBJ1-4; the D is unclear. The CDR3 is made up of 15 amino acids. The V end was cut by 2 bases, the J end by 0 bases, with 7 bases between. CDR3 region: CASSLSAATNEKLFF. The CDR3 DNA is TGTGCCAGCAGTTTAAGTGCGGCAACTAATGAAAAACTGTTTTTT.

The rearrangement links TRBV29-1 to TRBJ2-1; D uncertain. Trimming stripped 7 bases from V and 4 bases from J, with 20 bases between. CDR3 length equals 15 residues. Germline-derived CDR1 and CDR2 are SQVTM and ANQGSEA. The chain's CDR3 is CSAAAVMGIYNEQFF. CDR3 nucleotide sequence: TGCAGCGCTGCCGCGGTGATGGGGATTTACAATGAGCAGTTCTTC.

The chain has TRBV27 and TRBJ2-1; D not certain. V was shortened by 6 bases and J by 2 bases, with 14 bases between the two germline ends. Germline V gives CDR1 MNHEY, CDR2 SMNVEV (reference sequence). This CDR3 has 15 residues. CDR3 loop: CASSQSSVAYNEQFF. As DNA, the CDR3 is TGTGCCAGCAGCCAGAGCAGTGTCGCCTACAATGAGCAGTTCTTC.

The chain has TRBV27 and TRBJ1-2; 7 bases fit TRBD1. This CDR3 comprises 15 residues. Trimming cost V 3 bases and J 4 bases; bases outside gene matches: 8. Germline V gene sequence: CDR1 MNHEY, CDR2 SMNVEV (reference sequence). CDR3 protein: CASSLRDREGYGYTF. The CDR3 coding sequence is TGTGCCAGCAGTTTGCGCGACAGGGAGGGCTATGGCTACACCTTC.

The chain has TRBV6-2 or TRBV6-3 and TRBJ2-3; 7 bases line up with TRBD1. The CDR3 spans 14 residues. With V trimmed by 2 bases and J by 6 bases, 5 bases remained unmatched. Germline CDR1 MNHEY, CDR2 SVGEGT. In DNA, the CDR3 is TGTGCCAGCAGTTACCCGCTACAGGGGGATACGCAGTATTTT. It is translated as CASSYPLQGDTQYF.

V usage is TRBV27 and J usage is TRBJ2-5, with TRBD1 as a possible D gene (6 bases). The V end lost 6 bases, the J end lost 7 bases, and 18 bases lay between the germline ends. The germline V gene encodes CDR1 MNHEY and CDR2 SMNVEV (reference sequence). This CDR3 comprises 14 residues. The CDR3 loop is CASSRGPLFGTQYF. In DNA form, the CDR3 reads TGTGCCAGCAGCAGGGGCCCCCTTTTCGGGACCCAGTACTTC.

The chain uses TRBV30 and TRBJ1-5; no clear D. CDR1 is GTSNPN and CDR2 is SVGIG in the germline V gene (reference sequence). Trimming took 1 base from V and 1 from J, leaving 5 bases between them. This CDR3 spans 13 amino acids. DNA for the CDR3: TGTGCCTGGAGTGACCGGAGCAATCAGCCCCAGCATTTT. Protein product: CAWSDRSNQPQHF.